A selection of T cell receptor beta chains follows, all from one sample in a study of shared clonotypes between healthy human individuals. Libraries were prepared by immunoSEQ multiplex PCR; TCRdb keeps only in-frame clonotypes and omits some of them. This table has fewer than 1.6 million clones, around 98.5% appearing once. Input material: naive CD4+ T cells sorted from blood. These receptors all come from a man aged 25 to 40 in good health. Both conserved end residues are part of each CDR3. The D gene is left open where the match is weak. Rows give clone size only sometimes, using once, few, many, or a class for an expanded clone.

j_call d_call clone_size v_call cdr3_aa cdr3_nt
TRBJ2-3 . . TRBV4-2 CASSETSSTDTQYF TGTGCCAGCAGCGAGACTAGTAGCACAGATACGCAGTATTTT
TRBJ2-3 TRBD1 . TRBV27 CASSPGQSLGDTQYF TGTGCCAGCAGTCCGGGACAGAGCCTGGGGGATACGCAGTATTTT
TRBJ2-3 . . TRBV7-9 CASSLNPPDTQYF TGTGCCAGCAGCTTAAATCCCCCAGATACGCAGTATTTT
TRBJ2-7 . . TRBV7-6 CASSPGRLAKLYF TGTGCCAGCAGCCCCGGTCGGCTAGCGAAGTTGTACTTC
TRBJ1-4 . . TRBV19 CASSMAGAATNEKLFF TGTGCCAGTAGTATGGCGGGGGCCGCAACTAATGAAAAACTGTTTTTT
TRBJ1-5 TRBD1 . TRBV6-1 CASRLTGNNQPQHF TGTGCCAGCAGGTTGACAGGGAATAATCAGCCCCAGCATTTT
TRBJ1-1 TRBD1 . TRBV7-9 CASSLLPPGGFRMNTEAFF TGTGCCAGCAGCTTACTTCCGCCAGGGGGCTTTCGGATGAACACTGAAGCTTTCTTT
TRBJ2-7 TRBD1 . TRBV7-9 CASSADTGTGNFYEQYF TGTGCCAGCAGCGCAGATACCGGGACAGGGAATTTCTACGAGCAGTACTTC
TRBJ2-3 . . TRBV28 CASSFSTDTQYF TGTGCCAGCAGTTTCTCTACAGATACGCAGTATTTT
TRBJ1-4 TRBD1 . TRBV5-1 CASSHSPGQGNEKLFF TGCGCCAGCAGCCACTCACCGGGACAGGGGAATGAAAAACTGTTTTTT
TRBJ2-1 TRBD2 . TRBV18 CASSALVTGLAGVNEQFF TGTGCCAGCTCGGCTCTGGTGACGGGACTAGCGGGAGTGAATGAGCAGTTCTTC
TRBJ2-7 . . TRBV27 CASSFSGTQPYEQYF TGTGCCAGCAGTTTCTCCGGGACACAACCCTACGAGCAGTACTTC
TRBJ2-3 . . TRBV4-1 CASSQENARTDTQYF TGCGCCAGCAGCCAAGAGAACGCACGGACAGATACGCAGTATTTT
TRBJ1-3 . . TRBV18 CASSPRQTPGNTIYF TGTGCCAGCTCACCACGGCAGACCCCTGGAAACACCATATATTTT
TRBJ1-4 . . TRBV7-8 CASSLGGEKLFF TGTGCCAGCAGCTTAGGAGGCGAAAAACTGTTTTTT
TRBJ2-7 . . TRBV10-1 CASSAGIGEQYF TGCGCCAGCAGCGCAGGCATCGGCGAGCAGTACTTC
TRBJ2-6 . . TRBV27 CASSSGFSGANVLTF TGTGCCAGCAGTTCCGGGTTCTCTGGGGCCAACGTCCTGACTTTC
TRBJ2-6 . . TRBV5-1 CASGPASGANVLTF TGCGCCAGCGGACCCGCCTCTGGGGCCAACGTCCTGACTTTC
TRBJ2-7 . . TRBV19 CASSIVGERFYEQYF TGTGCCAGTAGTATAGTGGGGGAGCGGTTCTACGAGCAGTACTTC
TRBJ1-4 . . TRBV11-2 CASSSRWAINEKLFF TGTGCCAGCAGCTCACGTTGGGCCATTAATGAAAAACTGTTTTTT
TRBJ1-2 . once TRBV19 CASTPDRQYNYGYTF TGTGCCAGTACGCCCGACAGACAGTATAACTATGGCTACACCTTC
TRBJ2-5 TRBD2 . TRBV10-1 CASSEQGLADPGETQYF TGCGCCAGCAGTGAGCAGGGACTAGCGGACCCAGGGGAGACCCAGTACTTC
TRBJ2-7 . . TRBV11-2 CASRHIRSFEQYF TGTGCCAGCAGACACATCCGGTCGTTCGAGCAGTACTTC
TRBJ2-5 TRBD1 . TRBV19 CASSNDHRGEETQYF TGTGCCAGTAGTAACGACCACAGGGGGGAAGAGACCCAGTACTTC
TRBJ2-3 . . TRBV7-6 CASRHLRGPESTDTQYF TGTGCCAGCAGACATTTACGGGGGCCCGAGAGCACAGATACGCAGTATTTT
TRBJ1-1 . . TRBV7-9 CASSLAGTEAFF TGTGCCAGCAGCTTGGCTGGCACTGAAGCTTTCTTT
TRBJ2-1 TRBD2 . TRBV2 CASSGLAGREQFF TGTGCCAGCAGTGGATTAGCGGGACGTGAGCAGTTCTTC
TRBJ1-1 . . TRBV7-9 CASSSNTEAFF TGTGCCAGCAGCTCGAACACTGAAGCTTTCTTT
TRBJ2-7 . . TRBV2 CASSDHEQYF TGTGCCAGCAGTGATCACGAGCAGTACTTC
TRBJ1-1 . . TRBV5-5 CASNMNTEAFF TGTGCCAGCAATATGAACACTGAAGCTTTCTTT
TRBJ2-3 . . TRBV18 CASSPRGGSTDTQYF TGTGCCAGCTCACCTCGCGGCGGGAGCACAGATACGCAGTATTTT
TRBJ2-3 . . TRBV7-8 CASSLEAGGRTDTQYF TGTGCCAGCAGCTTAGAGGCGGGCGGACGCACAGATACGCAGTATTTT
TRBJ2-7 TRBD2 . TRBV7-8 CASSLDGRAFYEQYF TGTGCCAGCAGCTTAGATGGGAGGGCCTTCTACGAGCAGTACTTC
TRBJ2-7 . . TRBV5-6 CASSRRGTYEQYF TGTGCCAGCAGCCGGAGGGGCACCTACGAGCAGTACTTC
TRBJ2-7 . . TRBV5-1 CASSFQGQSYEQYF TGCGCCAGCAGCTTTCAAGGACAAAGCTACGAGCAGTACTTC
TRBJ2-5 TRBD2 . TRBV5-1 CASSLVPTSGTSRYF TGCGCCAGCAGCTTGGTCCCGACTAGCGGGACCTCTCGGTACTTC
TRBJ1-4 . . TRBV5-1 CASSTTRGGEKLFF TGCGCCAGCAGCACAACAAGGGGCGGAGAAAAACTGTTTTTT
TRBJ2-2 TRBD1 once TRBV5-6 CASSPGQGMDTGELFF TGTGCCAGCAGCCCGGGACAGGGGATGGACACCGGGGAGCTGTTTTTT
TRBJ1-1 TRBD1 . TRBV29-1 CSVVRDRGKPEAFF TGCAGCGTTGTCCGGGACAGGGGGAAGCCTGAAGCTTTCTTT
TRBJ2-5 . . TRBV28 CASRGGLQGISKTQYF TGTGCCAGCCGAGGCGGACTACAGGGGATTTCGAAGACCCAGTACTTC
TRBJ2-1 . once TRBV11-2 CASSLDSGNEQFF TGTGCCAGCAGCTTAGATAGCGGCAATGAGCAGTTCTTC
TRBJ1-5 . . TRBV27 CASSLCQPQHF TGTGCCAGCAGTTTGTGTCAGCCCCAGCATTTT
TRBJ1-5 . . TRBV9 CASSVDPQGGQPQHF TGTGCCAGCAGCGTAGATCCCCAGGGCGGTCAGCCCCAGCATTTT
TRBJ2-1 . once TRBV27 CASSSYSGYNEQFF TGTGCCAGCAGTTCTTATAGCGGCTACAATGAGCAGTTCTTC
TRBJ2-3 TRBD2 . TRBV5-1 CASSLLIAGGQEDTQYF TGCGCCAGCAGCTTACTGATAGCGGGAGGCCAAGAGGATACGCAGTATTTT
TRBJ2-7 TRBD2 . TRBV30 CAWSLLAGVITYEQYF TGTGCCTGGAGTTTGTTAGCGGGAGTCATAACCTACGAGCAGTACTTC
TRBJ2-7 . once TRBV28 CASSLFQGAYEQYF TGTGCCAGCAGTTTATTCCAGGGAGCCTACGAGCAGTACTTC
TRBJ2-7 . . TRBV7-2 CASSHRGRGYEQYF TGTGCCAGCAGCCATAGGGGACGGGGCTACGAGCAGTACTTC
TRBJ1-5 . . TRBV18 CASSSGDGFGNQPQHF TGTGCCAGCTCTTCGGGGGATGGATTTGGCAATCAGCCCCAGCATTTT
TRBJ1-1 . once TRBV14 CASSQDEALGTEAFF TGTGCCAGCAGCCAAGATGAGGCCTTGGGAACTGAAGCTTTCTTT